A selection of T cell receptor beta chains follows, all from one sample in a study of CD8 T cells in Susac syndrome. A single record per CDR3 protein comes from TCRdb applying MiXCR to the immunoSEQ multiplex PCR reads. The profile shows 150,000 to 200,000 distinct CDR3 sequences, around 93% of them singletons. Input material: CD4+ T cells from PBMCs. Source of these receptors: a human donor in good health. The conserved cysteine and the conserved F or W are not part of the CDR3 here.

13	TRBJ2-2	TRBV3-1	ASSPGRAPTGELF
12	TRBJ2-7	TRBV5-4	ASSLPGESHEQY
18	TRBJ1-5	TRBV24-1	ATSDSVGTGSLRGNQPQH
11	TRBJ2-3	TRBV5-4	ASSFPGTDTQY
13	TRBJ2-7	TRBV6-5	ASRLDTEPSYEQY
13	TRBJ1-5	TRBV11-2	ASSLDRGLKSPQH
12	TRBJ1-2	TRBV9	ASSPRQGGYGYT
12	TRBJ1-3	TRBV6-1	ASSDAGAGNTIY
9	TRBJ1-2	TRBV25-1	ASRKGDGYT
10	TRBJ1-2	TRBV20-1	SAPASNYGYT
11	TRBJ2-5	TRBV9	ASSGPDQETQY
12	TRBJ2-7	TRBV5-1	ASSFTGGAYEQY
11	TRBJ1-5	TRBV7-9	ASSLKGNQPQH
12	TRBJ2-3	TRBV19	ASSTDVGTDTQY
11	TRBJ2-5	TRBV2	ASKSVIQETQY
13	TRBJ1-6	TRBV10-3	AISGQGAGNSPPH
11	TRBJ1-6	TRBV9	ATGTGVNSPLH